This TCR beta chain was identified in a study of spatial heterogeneity in lung cancer. As for the study in general: A consistent excess of beta-chain over alpha-chain sequences was detected. An average of more than ten raw reads was observed per unique TCR and UMI combination.

Time point meaning: sample taken at primary tumor resection. In each case, whole RNA from tumor, nontumor lung or frozen PBMC was sequenced unsorted. Each CDR3 protein is one row after TCRdb ran MiXCR on the 5' RACE reads. The table has 2,500 or so distinct CDR3 sequences, around 14% seen once. At least ten counts were recorded for this clonotype. The source material was PBMCs, sampled at surgery. This TCR was sampled from a male donor with early-stage non-small cell lung cancer.

The CDR3 nucleotides are TGCAGTGCTAGAGATTGGGGGGGGGCTAACAATTCACCCCTCCACTTT. Translated, it gives CSARDWGGANNSPLHF. V gene TRBV20-1 combines with J gene TRBJ1-6; TRBD1 might be the D (6 bases). The germline V gene has CDR1 DFQATT and CDR2 SNEGSKA (reference sequence). CDR3 length equals 16 residues. Between the trimmed V and J ends, which lost 0 bases and 7 bases, there was a span of 16 bases.